Below, 23 T cell receptor beta chains from the same sample are listed, as sequenced in a study of blood T cell repertoires in COVID-19. The method was immunoSEQ multiplex PCR; TCRdb's version includes in-frame clones alone and lacks a portion of them. The sample holds around 240,000 clones; approximately 90% are singletons and the top ten take around 0.85%. The sample taken for sequencing was PBMCs or T cells enriched from blood (not recorded which). The receptors stem from a man aged 45-65 years who had been exposed to COVID-19.

The chain carries TRBV5-1 and TRBJ1-2; TRBD1 might be the D (6 bases). The CDR3 extends over 14 amino acids. Germline V lookup: CDR1 SGHRS, CDR2 YFSETQ. V was shortened by 4 bases and J by 1 base, with 11 bases between the two germline ends. The CDR3 here is CASSPGHVNYGYTF. The CDR3 DNA reads TGCGCCAGCAGCCCGGGACATGTTAACTATGGCTACACCTTC.

The J gene is TRBJ2-5, the V gene TRBV5-1, with TRBD2 matching 7 bases. CDR1 is SGHRS and CDR2 is YFSETQ in the germline V gene. The CDR3 covers 14 residues. V was pared by 5 bases and J by 3 bases, with 7 bases of the junction left unmatched. This CDR3 reads CASRGLAAEETQYF. Here the CDR3 DNA reads TGCGCCAGCAGAGGCCTAGCGGCCGAAGAGACCCAGTACTTC.

The chain has TRBV6-6 and TRBJ1-4, with 7 bases identical to TRBD1. The CDR3 has 18 amino acids. Unmatched junction bases numbered 15, after V lost 5 bases and J lost 3 bases. Germline CDR1 and CDR2: MNHNY and SVGAGI (reference sequence). CDR3 in DNA: TGTGCCAGCAGTCCCTGGGGGGTTCAGGGGGAGGCTAATGAAAAACTGTTTTTT. It translates to CASSPWGVQGEANEKLFF.

The chain employs TRBV5-1 and TRBJ2-7; D is perhaps TRBD1 (6 bases). CDR3 length equals 14 residues. V lost 1 base and J lost 3, with 11 bases in between. Germline V gene data show CDR1 as SGHRS and CDR2 as YFSETQ. CDR3 DNA sequence: TGCGCCAGCAGCTTGCAACAGGGAATCTACGAGCAGTACTTC. Amino acid sequence: CASSLQQGIYEQYF.

The chain combines TRBV15 with TRBJ1-4; D uncertain. The CDR3 has 14 amino acids. V was cut by 4 bases and J by 0 bases, with 6 bases left in between. The V gene's germline CDR1 is LNHNV and CDR2 YYDKDF (reference sequence). CDR3 in DNA: TGTGCCACCAGCATGAGGACAACTAATGAAAAACTGTTTTTT. Its translation is CATSMRTTNEKLFF.

The chain uses TRBV16 and TRBJ1-5; D uncertain. The germline gives CDR1 KGHSY, CDR2 FQNENV. The CDR3 extends over 16 amino acids. The V gene lost 0 bases and the J gene lost 7 bases, with 16 bases spanning the gap. The chain's CDR3 is CASSQSMVGFGQPQHF. The CDR3 DNA is TGTGCCAGCAGCCAATCGATGGTAGGATTCGGGCAGCCCCAGCATTTT.

The rearrangement links TRBV5-4 to TRBJ2-7; no clear D. This CDR3 has 12 residues. The germline gives CDR1 SGHNT, CDR2 YYREEE (reference sequence). V lost 2 bases, J lost 5 bases, and 8 bases lay in between. CDR3 sequence: CASSFGEHEQYF. In DNA, the CDR3 is TGTGCCAGCAGCTTCGGAGAGCACGAGCAGTACTTC. Combining the CDR3 with reference TRBV5-4 and TRBJ2-7 gives the whole variable domain ETGVTQSPTHLIKTRGQQVTLRCSSQSGHNTVSWYQQALGQGPQFIFQYYREEENGRGNFPPRFSGLQFPNYSSELNVNALELDDSALYLCASSFGEHEQYFGPGTRLTVT.

The rearrangement joins TRBV7-9 to TRBJ1-4, with D unresolved. Trimming removed 5 bases at V and 8 bases at J, with 6 bases between. The CDR3 consists of 11 residues. The germline CDR1 and CDR2 sequences are SEHNR and FQNEAQ (reference sequence). In nucleotides, the CDR3 is TGTGCCAGCAGCACCCGGGAAAAACTGTTTTTT. It specifies CASSTREKLFF.

The V and J genes are TRBV2 and TRBJ2-5; D unclear. Trimming stripped 4 bases from V and 5 bases from J, with 8 bases between. The length of the CDR3 is 12 residues. Germline-derived CDR1 and CDR2 are SNHLY and FYNNEI. CDR3 nucleotide sequence: TGTGCCAGCAGTGTTTCCCGGGAGACCCAGTACTTC. Translating gives CASSVSRETQYF.

The chain has TRBV9 and TRBJ1-2; D not resolved. The germline CDR1 and CDR2 sequences are SGDLS and YYNGEE. The CDR3 is 12 amino acids. V was shortened by 0 bases and J by 4 bases, with 4 bases between the two germline ends. The CDR3 sequence: CASSVDSYGYTF. In DNA form, the CDR3 reads TGTGCCAGCAGCGTAGACAGCTATGGCTACACCTTC. The full variable domain, its missing parts supplied by reference TRBV9 and TRBJ1-2, is DSGVTQTPKHLITATGQRVTLRCSPRSGDLSVYWYQQSLDQGLQFLIQYYNGEERAKGNILERFSAQQFPDLHSELNLSSLELGDSALYFCASSVDSYGYTFGSGTRLTVV.

The chain has TRBV7-3 and TRBJ1-2; D is possibly TRBD1 (6 bases). The CDR3 contains 12 residues. The germline V gene has CDR1 SGHTA and CDR2 FQGTGA. V was clipped by 5 bases and J by 10 bases, with 14 bases between them. As DNA, the CDR3 is TGTGCCAGCAGCGAGGTCAGGGGCATCTACACCTTC. It yields the protein CASSEVRGIYTF. Full variable domain (remainder filled in from reference TRBV7-3 and TRBJ1-2): GAGVSQTPSNKVTEKGKYVELRCDPISGHTALYWYRQSLGQGPEFLIYFQGTGAADDSGLPNDRFFAVRPEGSVSTLKIQRTERGDSAVYLCASSEVRGIYTFGSGTRLTVV.

The rearrangement joins TRBV10-3 to TRBJ1-3, with unresolved D. Deletions cut 4 bases from V and 0 bases from J, with 10 bases between. Germline CDR1 reads ENHRY; CDR2 reads SYGVKD. The CDR3 length is 15 residues. For the CDR3, the DNA is TGTGCCATCAGTGCTAACCTAGTCTCTGGAAACACCATATATTTT. Translation gives CAISANLVSGNTIYF.

The chain links TRBV6-5 to TRBJ2-7, with 9 bases that match TRBD2. The CDR3 loop spans 15 amino acids. Germline lookup yields CDR1 MNHEY and CDR2 SVGAGI. J gave up 3 bases and V 5 bases, and 8 bases lay outside the gene matches. In nucleotides, the CDR3 is TGTGCCAGCAGTCGAGGGACTAGCCCGAGCTACGAGCAGTACTTC. Its translation: CASSRGTSPSYEQYF.

The genes are TRBV5-4 and TRBJ2-3; D is perhaps TRBD2 (5 bases). V was clipped by 2 bases and J by 0 bases, with 10 bases between them. The CDR3 totals 15 residues. Germline CDR1 is SGHNT and CDR2 is YYREEE (reference sequence). The CDR3 spells CASSFMSGSTDTQYF. CDR3 in DNA: TGTGCCAGCAGCTTCATGAGCGGAAGCACAGATACGCAGTATTTT.

In this sample, this clone turned up a few times. The chain combines TRBV28 with TRBJ1-5; 8 bases align to TRBD1. This CDR3 is 21 amino acids long. V dropped 6 bases and J dropped 3; count of bases not matched to a gene: 25. CDR1 MDHEN and CDR2 SYDVKM come from the germline V gene. CDR3 loop: CASRPRQGPSRGRFFNQPQHF. CDR3 bases: TGTGCCAGCAGACCCCGACAGGGGCCGAGCCGGGGACGATTTTTCAATCAGCCCCAGCATTTT.

The chain has TRBV7-6 and TRBJ1-6, with a tentative D call TRBD1 (5 bases). Trimming removed 0 bases from V and 10 bases from J, with 13 bases in between. This CDR3 is 15 amino acids long. Per germline, CDR1 SGHVS and CDR2 FNYEAQ. CDR3 sequence (DNA): TGTGCCAGCAGCTTAGCCACGTCACACAGGTCACCCCTCCACTTT. Encoded protein: CASSLATSHRSPLHF.

V is TRBV7-3 and J is TRBJ1-1; 7 bases line up with TRBD1. This CDR3 is 13 amino acids long. Unmatched junction bases numbered 5, after V lost 5 bases and J lost 5 bases. CDR1 is SGHTA and CDR2 is FQGTGA in the germline V gene. CDR3 nucleotides: TGTGCCAGCAGCACGACAGGGAGTACTGAAGCTTTCTTT. Protein sequence: CASSTTGSTEAFF.

The chain has TRBV2 and TRBJ1-2; 7 positions match TRBD1. CDR3 length: 15 amino acids. V trimming: 6 bases; J trimming: 4 bases; junction bases outside the gene matches: 11. Per germline, CDR1 SNHLY and CDR2 FYNNEI. The CDR3 nucleotides read TGTGCCAGCAGCGATCCGGGACAGAAGGCCTATGGCTACACCTTC. Protein sequence: CASSDPGQKAYGYTF.

Worth noting for this clone: Germline is not matched at one junction end, which may reflect a read error. This rearrangement joins TRBV7-7 to TRBJ2-1; possibly TRBD2 for D (5 bases). This CDR3 is 16 amino acids long. The germline gives CDR1 SSHAT, CDR2 FNYEAQ (reference sequence). CDR3 loop: CASSLALSVSYNEQFF. DNA of the CDR3: TGTGCTAGCAGCTTAGCGCTTTCGGTCTCCTACAATGAGCAGTTCTTC.

This clone came up once. The V and J genes are TRBV5-1 and TRBJ1-4; perhaps TRBD1 as D (5 bases). This CDR3 is built from 16 residues. Trimming took off 4 bases at V and 2 bases at J, with 15 bases between the two ends. Germline CDR1 SGHRS, CDR2 YFSETQ. The CDR3 DNA is TGCGCCAGCAGCGGTTACCAGGGATCGACTAATGAAAAACTGTTTTTT. This sequence encodes CASSGYQGSTNEKLFF.

The chain is built from TRBV27 and TRBJ1-1; D remains ambiguous. The CDR3 sequence is 11 residues long. CDR1 and CDR2 from the germline V gene are MNHEY and SMNVEV (reference sequence). Between the trimmed V and J ends, which lost 5 bases and 9 bases, there was a span of 10 bases. CDR3 region: CASSHGLKAFF. Here the CDR3 DNA reads TGTGCCAGCAGTCACGGACTGAAAGCTTTCTTT.

This chain uses TRBV7-3 with TRBJ2-1, with 10 bases fitting TRBD1. The length of the CDR3 is 14 residues. CDR1 is SGHTA, CDR2 FQGTGA, per germline. The V segment lost 4 bases and the J segment 8 bases; nucleotides outside the gene matches: 5. CDR3 sequence: CASSWTGGSHEQFF. CDR3 sequence (DNA): TGTGCCAGCAGCTGGACAGGGGGGAGCCATGAGCAGTTCTTC.

This clone has just one count. This chain links TRBV5-1 with TRBJ2-1; D gene unclear. This CDR3 spans 12 amino acids. CDR1 SGHRS and CDR2 YFSETQ come from the germline V gene. V was shortened by 2 bases and J by 10 bases, with 10 bases between the two germline ends. The DNA for the CDR3 is TGCGCCAGCAGCTTTTGGCGGAGAGAGCAGTTCTTC. Encoded protein: CASSFWRREQFF.